These 20 T cell receptor beta chains originate from one sample sequenced in a study of OX40 agonist ivuxolimab in advanced cancers. Clones were read by immunoSEQ multiplex PCR, and TCRdb kept only the in-frame ones, dropping some. In the table there are about 77,000 clones, more than 70% of which are singletons. Source: CD4+ or CD8+ T cells sorted from blood, taken in a trial of the OX40 agonist ivuxolimab. These receptor sequences come from an adult with an advanced solid tumor such as melanoma, head and neck, liver or kidney cancer.

The chain has TRBV11-2 and TRBJ2-7; 7 bases align to TRBD1. The trim removed 4 bases at V and 2 bases at J, leaving 2 bases unmatched. This CDR3 has 13 amino acids. The germline CDR1 and CDR2 sequences are SGHAT and FQNNGV. CDR3 nucleotides: TGTGCCAGCAGCTGGACAGGCCCCTACGAGCAGTACTTC. This encodes CASSWTGPYEQYF.

The chain uses TRBV2 and TRBJ2-3, with a possible D match to TRBD2 (5 bases). Germline CDR1 SNHLY, CDR2 FYNNEI. The length of the CDR3 is 14 residues. V was clipped by 7 bases and J by 2 bases, with 13 bases between them. The CDR3 region has the DNA TGTGCCAGCATCAGAGGGTTTGTCACAGATACGCAGTATTTT. Its protein product is CASIRGFVTDTQYF. Combining the CDR3 with reference TRBV2 and TRBJ2-3 gives the whole variable domain EPEVTQTPSHQVTQMGQEVILRCVPISNHLYFYWYRQILGQKVEFLVSFYNNEISEKSEIFDDQFSVERPDGSNFTLKIRSTKLEDSAMYFCASIRGFVTDTQYFGPGTRLTVL.

The chain couples TRBV19 to TRBJ1-2; D perhaps matches TRBD1 (5 bases). CDR3 length equals 15 residues. In germline, CDR1 is LNHDA, CDR2 SQIVND (reference sequence). Trimming cost V 5 bases and J 1 base, with 14 bases left between them. CDR3 DNA: TGTGCCAGTAGTCGTAAGGACACCATTAACTATGGCTACACCTTC. Protein product: CASSRKDTINYGYTF.

The chain couples TRBV5-4 to TRBJ2-5, with D maybe TRBD1 (6 bases). V lost 3 bases, J lost 2 bases, and 8 bases lay in between. The CDR3 spans 13 residues. Germline V gives CDR1 SGHNT, CDR2 YYREEE (reference sequence). This chain's CDR3 is CASSSGQQETQYF. The CDR3 bases are TGTGCCAGCAGCTCCGGACAGCAAGAGACCCAGTACTTC.

This chain links TRBV30 with TRBJ1-2, with TRBD1 matching 7 bases. The germline CDR1 and CDR2 sequences are GTSNPN and SVGIG (reference sequence). CDR3 length: 13 residues. V gave up 6 bases and J gave up 3 bases; unmatched junction bases: 7. CDR3 in DNA: TGTGCCTGTCACAGGGGTATGGACTATGGCTACACCTTC. Its translation is CACHRGMDYGYTF.

This clone showed up just a few times. The rearrangement joins TRBV6-5 to TRBJ1-6, with a possible D match to TRBD1 (5 bases). Trimming cost V 6 bases and J 7 bases, with 10 bases left between them. CDR1 is MNHEY, CDR2 SVGAGI, per germline. The CDR3 consists of 13 residues. The CDR3 region is CASSPTVNSPLHF. CDR3 coding DNA: TGTGCCAGCAGCCCGACAGTGAATTCACCCCTCCACTTT.

The rearrangement links TRBV25-1 to TRBJ1-2; no reliable D call. CDR1 is MGHDK, CDR2 SYGVNS, per germline. CDR3 length equals 11 residues. V was pared by 4 bases and J by 2 bases, with 2 bases between. CDR3 sequence reads: CASSGNYGYTF. CDR3 coding DNA: TGTGCCAGCAGTGGGAACTATGGCTACACCTTC.

The V and J genes are TRBV9 and TRBJ2-2; TRBD2 agrees at 9 bases. Germline V gene data show CDR1 as SGDLS and CDR2 as YYNGEE. The V gene end was trimmed by 0 bases and the J gene end by 4 bases; junction bases not matched to a gene: 7. The CDR3 runs to 17 residues. CDR3 amino acids: CASSVDSLAGFTGELFF. The CDR3 coding sequence is TGTGCCAGCAGCGTAGATTCCCTAGCGGGATTCACCGGGGAGCTGTTTTTT.

The chain recombines TRBV19 with TRBJ2-7; 10 bases agree with TRBD1. This CDR3 has 16 residues. Trimming removed 5 bases from V and 2 bases from J; junction bases left unmatched: 9. CDR1 LNHDA and CDR2 SQIVND come from the germline V gene (reference sequence). CDR3: CASSRLLGTGAYEQYF. The DNA for the CDR3 is TGTGCCAGTAGTCGCCTGTTGGGGACAGGGGCCTACGAGCAGTACTTC. The full variable domain, completed using reference TRBV19 and TRBJ2-7, is DGGITQSPKYLFRKEGQNVTLSCEQNLNHDAMYWYRQDPGQGLRLIYYSQIVNDFQKGDIAEGYSVSREKKESFPLTVTSAQKNPTAFYLCASSRLLGTGAYEQYFGPGTRLTVT.

This clone turned up a few times. CDR3 residues: CASSLTSSLFF. Written as DNA, the CDR3 is TGTGCCAGCAGCCTAACTAGTTCCCTTTTCTTC. The genes are TRBV9 and TRBJ2-1, with TRBD2 as a possible D gene (5 bases). CDR3 length: 11 residues. Between the trimmed V and J ends, which lost 4 bases and 16 bases, there was a span of 15 bases. Germline values: CDR1 SGDLS, CDR2 YYNGEE.

This rearrangement joins TRBV5-8 to TRBJ1-4; possible D gene TRBD1, 5 bases. V was cut by 3 bases and J by 7 bases, with 22 bases left in between. Germline values: CDR1 SGHTS, CDR2 YDEGEE. This CDR3 spans 17 amino acids. Here the CDR3 DNA reads TGTGCCAGCAGCTGGCCCCGGTGGGGGACGGGAGGTGAAAAACTGTTTTTT. As protein: CASSWPRWGTGGEKLFF. Using reference TRBV5-8 and TRBJ1-4 for the parts outside the CDR3, the full variable domain is EAGVTQSPTHLIKTRGQQATLRCSPISGHTSVYWYQQALGLGLQFLLWYDEGEERNRGNFPPRFSGRQFPNYSSELNVNALELEDSALYLCASSWPRWGTGGEKLFFGSGTQLSVL.

This sequence joins TRBV6-6 and TRBJ2-1; no clear D. CDR3 size: 14 residues. Germline-derived CDR1 and CDR2 are MNHNY and SVGAGI (reference sequence). The germline V and J ends were trimmed by 2 bases and 3 bases, with 8 bases remaining between them. As DNA, the CDR3 is TGTGCCAGCAGTTACGGGGTGAACTACAATGAGCAGTTCTTC. This codes for CASSYGVNYNEQFF.

The chain links TRBV7-9 to TRBJ2-3; the D is unclear. The CDR3 consists of 10 residues. The germline V and J ends were trimmed by 4 bases and 8 bases, with 4 bases remaining between them. In germline, CDR1 is SEHNR, CDR2 FQNEAQ (reference sequence). The CDR3: CASSSRTQYF. The CDR3, as DNA: TGTGCCAGCAGCTCCCGTACGCAGTATTTT.

This rearrangement joins TRBV9 to TRBJ2-7; 10 bases line up with TRBD1. This CDR3 is built from 14 residues. V lost 4 bases to trimming and J lost 4 bases; unmatched junction nucleotides: 5. Germline CDR1 is SGDLS and CDR2 is YYNGEE. The CDR3 DNA is TGTGCCAGCAGCTCCGGGACAGGGGCTTACGAGCAGTACTTC. Encoded protein: CASSSGTGAYEQYF.

The count of this clone is one. The chain has TRBV5-4 and TRBJ2-2, with 9 nucleotides matching TRBD2. V lost 1 base to trimming and J lost 1 base; unmatched junction nucleotides: 11. Germline lookup yields CDR1 SGHNT and CDR2 YYREEE (reference sequence). The CDR3 length is 19 residues. CDR3 in amino acids: CASSLKAGGPIVNTGELFF. For the CDR3, the DNA is TGTGCCAGCAGCTTGAAAGCGGGAGGACCCATTGTGAACACCGGGGAGCTGTTTTTT.

In nucleotides, the CDR3 is TGCGCCAGCAGGGACAGCCGCCTCTATGGCTACACCTTC. Its translation: CASRDSRLYGYTF. The chain combines TRBV5-1 with TRBJ1-2; possible D gene TRBD1, 6 bases. The CDR3 has 13 residues. The germline gives CDR1 SGHRS, CDR2 YFSETQ. V was trimmed by 5 bases and J by 4 bases, leaving 12 bases between them.

The chain links TRBV7-6 to TRBJ2-2, with TRBD2 matching over 10 bases. V dropped 1 base and J dropped 2; count of bases not matched to a gene: 4. This CDR3 has 17 residues. From germline, CDR1 is SGHVS and CDR2 FNYEAQ. CDR3 protein: CASSLVASGGNTGELFF. DNA of the CDR3: TGTGCCAGCAGCTTAGTCGCTAGCGGGGGAAACACCGGGGAGCTGTTTTTT. The complete variable domain, with remaining parts taken from reference TRBV7-6 and TRBJ2-2, reads GAGVSQSPRYKVTKRGQDVALRCDPISGHVSLYWYRQALGQGPEFLTYFNYEAQQDKSGLPNDRFSAERPEGSISTLTIQRTEQRDSAMYRCASSLVASGGNTGELFFGEGSRLTVL.

This clone has a single count. The chain is built from TRBV10-3 and TRBJ1-2; 7 bases are shared with TRBD1. Germline V gene lookup returns CDR1 ENHRY and CDR2 SYGVKD. With V trimmed by 6 bases and J by 2 bases, 0 bases remained unmatched. CDR3 length: 12 residues. The CDR3 spells CAIRQGNYGYTF. The CDR3, as DNA: TGTGCCATCAGACAGGGGAACTATGGCTACACCTTC.

As to this clone: Other DNA sequences in the sample encode the same CDR3. V usage is TRBV18 and J usage is TRBJ2-5, with D possibly being TRBD1 or TRBD2 (6 bases each). Between the trimmed V and J ends, which lost 3 bases and 5 bases, there was a span of 13 bases. The CDR3 sequence is 14 residues long. Germline CDR1 KGHSH, CDR2 LQKENI. CDR3 region: CASSPGGPGETQYF. DNA for the CDR3: TGTGCCAGCTCACCTGGGGGGCCGGGGGAGACCCAGTACTTC.

V gene TRBV11-3 combines with J gene TRBJ2-7; 9 bases align to TRBD1. Germline V lookup: CDR1 SGHNT, CDR2 YENEEA. V shed 5 bases and J 4 bases; nucleotides not matched to a gene: 9. The CDR3 spans 15 residues. The CDR3 sequence is CASSALEDRGYEQYF. The CDR3 DNA reads TGTGCCAGCAGCGCCCTGGAGGACAGGGGATACGAGCAGTACTTC. Complete variable domain (other parts from reference TRBV11-3 and TRBJ2-7): EAGVVQSPRYKIIEKKQPVAFWCNPISGHNTLYWYLQNLGQGPELLIRYENEEAVDDSQLPKDRFSAERLKGVDSTLKIQPAELGDSAVYLCASSALEDRGYEQYFGPGTRLTVT.